This T cell receptor beta chain was recorded in a study of OX40 agonist ivuxolimab in advanced cancers. Study context: Patients got intravenous ivuxolimab at 0.01 to 10 mg/kg every 2 weeks. Earlier anti-PD-1, anti-PD-L1 or anti-CTLA-4 therapy was permitted; about 44% had received some.

Patients with a history of autoimmune disease or on systemic immunosuppression were excluded. Assay: immunoSEQ multiplex PCR; the TCRdb copy retains only in-frame clones and omits some. This sample yields 50,000 to 65,000 clones, of which about 91% are seen a single time; around 15% belongs to the top ten. This CDR3 spans 13 amino acids. Per the germline V gene, CDR1 is MNHEY and CDR2 is SVGAGI. The V gene lost 0 bases and the J gene lost 2 bases, with 4 bases spanning the gap. The chain joins TRBV6-5 to TRBJ1-1; D not resolved. Specimen: CD4+ or CD8+ T cells sorted from blood, collected in a trial of the OX40 agonist ivuxolimab. This sequence originates from an adult with an advanced solid tumor such as melanoma, head and neck, liver or kidney cancer. CDR3 sequence reads: CASSYSTNTEAFF. CDR3 nucleotide sequence: TGTGCCAGCAGTTACTCGACTAACACTGAAGCTTTCTTT.